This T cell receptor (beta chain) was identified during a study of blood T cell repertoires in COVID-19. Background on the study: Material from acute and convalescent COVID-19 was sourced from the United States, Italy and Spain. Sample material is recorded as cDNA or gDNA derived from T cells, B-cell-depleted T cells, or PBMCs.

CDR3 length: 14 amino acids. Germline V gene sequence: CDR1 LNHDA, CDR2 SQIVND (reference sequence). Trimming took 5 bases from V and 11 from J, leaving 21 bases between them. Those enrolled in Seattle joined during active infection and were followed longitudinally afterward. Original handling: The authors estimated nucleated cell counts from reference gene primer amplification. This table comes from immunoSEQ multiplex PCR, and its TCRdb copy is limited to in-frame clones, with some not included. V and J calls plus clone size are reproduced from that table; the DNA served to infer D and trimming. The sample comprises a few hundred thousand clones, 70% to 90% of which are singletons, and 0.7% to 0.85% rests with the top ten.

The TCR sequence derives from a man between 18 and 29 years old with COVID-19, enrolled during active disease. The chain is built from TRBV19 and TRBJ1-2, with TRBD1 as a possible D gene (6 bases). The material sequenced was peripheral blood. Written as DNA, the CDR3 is TGTGCCAGTAGTCCACCCGGGACACGCAATACATACACCTTC. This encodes CASSPPGTRNTYTF. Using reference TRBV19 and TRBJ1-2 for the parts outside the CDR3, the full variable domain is DGGITQSPKYLFRKEGQNVTLSCEQNLNHDAMYWYRQDPGQGLRLIYYSQIVNDFQKGDIAEGYSVSREKKESFPLTVTSAQKNPTAFYLCASSPPGTRNTYTFGSGTRLTVV.